Listed here are 21 T cell receptor beta chains from one sample, sequenced in a study of cytomegalovirus exposure and HLA in healthy donors. PCR was performed using 60 Vbeta and 13 Jbeta primers. Here immunoSEQ multiplex PCR was the method, and the copy in TCRdb shows in-frame clones only, minus some. The repertoire holds over 100,000 clones, roughly 79% seen once, with more than 6% in the top ten. The sequenced sample was PBMCs. The receptors derive from a woman in her 50s in good health and CMV-seropositive.

Only a few counts were recorded for this clone. The chain recombines TRBV11-3 with TRBJ2-1; TRBD2 agrees at 9 bases. Unmatched junction bases numbered 9, after V lost 5 bases and J lost 10 bases. CDR3 length: 14 amino acids. Germline V gene sequence: CDR1 SGHNT, CDR2 YENEEA. CDR3 bases: TGTGCCAGCAGCCTCGGTGTAGCGGGAGAGGAGCAGTTCTTC. It is translated as CASSLGVAGEEQFF.

The chain uses TRBV6-4 and TRBJ2-7, with TRBD2 matching 8 bases. V lost 5 bases and J lost 0; bases outside the gene matches: 3. Germline V lookup: CDR1 MRHNA, CDR2 SNTAGT. The CDR3 has 14 residues. This chain's CDR3 is CASSYGLASYEQYF. The CDR3 nucleotides are TGTGCCAGCAGTTACGGACTAGCCTCCTACGAGCAGTACTTC.

The genes are TRBV27 and TRBJ2-7, with a weak D call TRBD2 (7 bases). Germline values: CDR1 MNHEY, CDR2 SMNVEV (reference sequence). The CDR3 length is 16 residues. Trimming shortened V by 0 bases and J by 5 bases, and 17 bases separated the two germline ends. The CDR3 bases are TGTGCCAGCAGTTTATCGTCGGGGGGCATTGCCGACGAGCAGTACTTC. Translating gives CASSLSSGGIADEQYF.

This chain links TRBV13 with TRBJ2-3, with D possibly TRBD2 on 5 matching bases. The CDR3 consists of 14 residues. Per the germline V gene, CDR1 is PRHDT and CDR2 is FYEKMQ (reference sequence). The V end lost 8 bases, the J end lost 5 bases, and 17 bases lay between the germline ends. CDR3 DNA: TGTGCCAGCTTCGGCTCGGGGAAAGAAGATACGCAGTATTTT. It codes for CASFGSGKEDTQYF.

This sequence joins TRBV5-1 and TRBJ1-1, with a possible D match to TRBD1 (5 bases). Trimming took 5 bases from V and 0 from J, leaving 17 bases between them. The length of the CDR3 is 16 residues. Germline loops: CDR1 SGHRS, CDR2 YFSETQ. CDR3: CASRYSGNSMNTEAFF. The DNA for the CDR3 is TGCGCCAGCAGGTACTCAGGGAATTCTATGAACACTGAAGCTTTCTTT.

This clone occurred a few times. The chain recombines TRBV2 with TRBJ1-4; D is unclear. V shed 6 bases and J shed 3 bases, with 14 bases lying between them. In germline, CDR1 is SNHLY, CDR2 FYNNEI. The length of the CDR3 is 15 residues. Written as DNA, the CDR3 is TGTGCCAGCAGGCCGGTGTGGGCCTCTAATGAAAAACTGTTTTTT. Translation: CASRPVWASNEKLFF.

The chain employs TRBV20-1 and TRBJ2-5; possible D gene TRBD1, 6 bases. Trimming left V 8 bases short and J 5 bases short, with 12 bases between. CDR1 is DFQATT, CDR2 SNEGSKA, per germline (reference sequence). The CDR3 runs 11 residues. CDR3 nucleotides: TGCAGTATCGGGACATCCGAGACCCAGTACTTC. Amino acids: CSIGTSETQYF.

CDR3 sequence: CASKSGVSSYEQYF. In DNA form, the CDR3 reads TGTGCCAGCAAGAGCGGGGTTAGCTCCTACGAGCAGTACTTC. The chain uses TRBV2 and TRBJ2-7, with TRBD2 identical over 7 bases. The CDR3 consists of 14 residues. With V trimmed by 7 bases and J by 0 bases, 6 bases remained unmatched. The germline CDR1 and CDR2 sequences are SNHLY and FYNNEI.

The genes are TRBV13 and TRBJ2-1, with 11 positions matching TRBD2. J lost 9 bases, V lost 5 bases, and 12 bases had no gene match. This CDR3 is built from 16 residues. Per the germline V gene, CDR1 is PRHDT and CDR2 is FYEKMQ (reference sequence). The CDR3 protein is CASSPSLAGGMGEQFF. CDR3 coding DNA: TGTGCCAGCAGCCCCTCTCTAGCGGGAGGAATGGGTGAGCAGTTCTTC.

The V call is TRBV6-5, the J call TRBJ2-3, with a possible D match to TRBD2 (6 bases). The V and J ends lost 2 bases and 5 bases respectively, with 8 bases between them. The CDR3 extends over 13 amino acids. Germline V gene sequence: CDR1 MNHEY, CDR2 SVGAGI. The CDR3: CASSYGGIDTQYF. CDR3 bases: TGTGCCAGCAGTTACGGGGGGATAGATACGCAGTATTTT.

CDR3 residues: CASSSRPLAGVNTGELFF. CDR3 bases: TGTGCCAGCAGCTCGCGCCCACTAGCGGGAGTGAACACCGGGGAGCTGTTTTTT. V usage is TRBV7-9 and J usage is TRBJ2-2, with 11 bases fitting TRBD2. Germline lookup yields CDR1 SEHNR and CDR2 FQNEAQ (reference sequence). The CDR3 loop spans 18 amino acids. V gave up 4 bases and J gave up 1 base; unmatched junction bases: 8. Looking up the rest from reference TRBV7-9 and TRBJ2-2 gives the full variable domain: DTGVSQNPRHKITKRGQNVTFRCDPISEHNRLYWYRQTLGQGPEFLTYFQNEAQLEKSRLLSDRFSAERPKGSFSTLEIQRTEQGDSAMYLCASSSRPLAGVNTGELFFGEGSRLTVL.

The chain recombines TRBV6-6 with TRBJ2-5, with D possibly TRBD1 on 5 matching bases. This CDR3 spans 16 amino acids. The V and J ends lost 2 bases and 1 base respectively, with 14 bases between them. Germline V CDR1 and CDR2: MNHNY, SVGAGI (reference sequence). CDR3: CASSYGQGGFQETQYF. The CDR3 DNA reads as TGTGCCAGCAGTTACGGGCAGGGCGGTTTCCAAGAGACCCAGTACTTC.

The chain recombines TRBV9 with TRBJ2-5; TRBD2 matches 11 bases. CDR1 and CDR2 (germline): SGDLS, YYNGEE. The V and J ends lost 4 bases and 3 bases, in that order; junction bases with no gene match: 2. The CDR3 runs to 14 residues. CDR3 protein: CASSPGLAEETQYF. Written as DNA, the CDR3 is TGTGCCAGCAGCCCGGGACTAGCGGAAGAGACCCAGTACTTC.

The chain links TRBV2 to TRBJ2-7; 8 nucleotides line up with TRBD1. CDR1 and CDR2 (germline): SNHLY, FYNNEI. V lost 6 bases, J lost 5 bases, and 12 bases stayed unmatched. The CDR3 has 15 amino acids. CDR3 region: CASRAGTGIFHEQYF. As DNA, the CDR3 is TGTGCCAGCAGGGCCGGGACAGGTATCTTCCACGAGCAGTACTTC.

This rearrangement joins TRBV4-1 to TRBJ1-5; D remains unclear. The CDR3 spans 19 residues. Germline V gives CDR1 MGHRA, CDR2 YSYEKL. V was trimmed by 0 bases and J by 2 bases, leaving 20 bases between them. The CDR3 DNA is TGCGCCAGCAGCCAAGAAGGGTTAGGGAGGGTCCTAGGCAATCAGCCCCAGCATTTT. Translating it yields CASSQEGLGRVLGNQPQHF.

This chain joins TRBV5-8 and TRBJ2-3; TRBD2 agrees at 11 bases. J lost 5 bases, V lost 5 bases, and 7 bases had no gene match. This CDR3 spans 15 amino acids. CDR1 SGHTS and CDR2 YDEGEE come from the germline V gene. The CDR3 protein is CASSPGSGREDTQYF. CDR3 nucleotide sequence: TGTGCCAGCAGTCCGGGTAGCGGGAGGGAAGATACGCAGTATTTT. The whole variable domain, remainder taken from reference TRBV5-8 and TRBJ2-3, is EAGVTQSPTHLIKTRGQQATLRCSPISGHTSVYWYQQALGLGLQFLLWYDEGEERNRGNFPPRFSGRQFPNYSSELNVNALELEDSALYLCASSPGSGREDTQYFGPGTRLTVL.

The chain links TRBV5-1 to TRBJ2-1, with D hard to call. The CDR3 has 14 amino acids. CDR1 and CDR2 (germline): SGHRS, YFSETQ. The V gene lost 0 bases and the J gene lost 4 bases, with 8 bases spanning the gap. The CDR3 DNA sequence: TGCGCCAGCAGCTTGGGAGTCGATTACAATGAGCAGTTCTTC. Its protein is CASSLGVDYNEQFF.

The chain is built from TRBV25-1 and TRBJ2-3; the match to TRBD2 covers 9 bases. V lost 6 bases and J lost 4; bases outside the gene matches: 2. The CDR3 contains 13 residues. Germline CDR1 and CDR2: MGHDK and SYGVNS. CDR3 DNA sequence: TGTGCCAGCAGGAGGACTAGCGCAGATACGCAGTATTTT. It specifies CASRRTSADTQYF.

The V gene is TRBV19, the J gene TRBJ1-2, with D hard to call. From germline, CDR1 is LNHDA and CDR2 SQIVND (reference sequence). V was clipped by 3 bases and J by 4 bases, with 12 bases between them. The length of the CDR3 is 14 residues. CDR3 DNA sequence: TGTGCCAGTAGTATCGCAGGTCCTCTCTATGGCTACACCTTC. This codes for CASSIAGPLYGYTF.

V is TRBV7-9 and J is TRBJ2-3; possibly TRBD1 for D (6 bases). CDR3 length: 13 amino acids. V was clipped by 5 bases and J by 4 bases, with 10 bases between them. From germline, CDR1 is SEHNR and CDR2 FQNEAQ (reference sequence). CDR3 in DNA: TGTGCCAGCAGCCCCCCAGGGGCAGATACGCAGTATTTT. Translation: CASSPPGADTQYF. The full variable domain, completed using reference TRBV7-9 and TRBJ2-3, is DTGVSQNPRHKITKRGQNVTFRCDPISEHNRLYWYRQTLGQGPEFLTYFQNEAQLEKSRLLSDRFSAERPKGSFSTLEIQRTEQGDSAMYLCASSPPGADTQYFGPGTRLTVL.

This rearrangement joins TRBV5-1 to TRBJ2-1; 9 bases are shared with TRBD2. V lost 0 bases, J lost 2 bases, and 0 bases stayed unmatched. This CDR3 has 15 residues. Germline CDR1 and CDR2: SGHRS and YFSETQ. CDR3 bases: TGCGCCAGCAGCTTGGGCGGGAGGGCCTACAATGAGCAGTTCTTC. Translating gives CASSLGGRAYNEQFF.